This TCR beta chain was obtained from a study of T-cell reconstitution after alpha-beta-depleted transplantation in children. As it was prepared, the TCRbeta library received unique molecular identifiers. TCRdb reprocessed the PCR reads with MiXCR, giving one entry per CDR3 protein. The repertoire holds about 540,000 distinct CDR3 sequences, with approximately 20% as singletons. Germline CDR1 and CDR2: DFQATT and SNEGSKA (reference sequence). V was shortened by 3 bases and J by 17 bases, with 14 bases between the two germline ends. The CDR3 spans 11 residues. This chain links TRBV20-1 with TRBJ1-6; tentative D call: TRBD1 (5 bases). The TCR comes from a human donor who donated a stem cell graft to a child with acute lymphoblastic leukemia. The sequences come from PBMCs from the stem cell graft donor, collected from the stem cell graft. CDR3 DNA sequence: TGCAGTGCTAGTATGCAGGGCCTCGTCCACTTT. Translated, it gives CSASMQGLVHF.